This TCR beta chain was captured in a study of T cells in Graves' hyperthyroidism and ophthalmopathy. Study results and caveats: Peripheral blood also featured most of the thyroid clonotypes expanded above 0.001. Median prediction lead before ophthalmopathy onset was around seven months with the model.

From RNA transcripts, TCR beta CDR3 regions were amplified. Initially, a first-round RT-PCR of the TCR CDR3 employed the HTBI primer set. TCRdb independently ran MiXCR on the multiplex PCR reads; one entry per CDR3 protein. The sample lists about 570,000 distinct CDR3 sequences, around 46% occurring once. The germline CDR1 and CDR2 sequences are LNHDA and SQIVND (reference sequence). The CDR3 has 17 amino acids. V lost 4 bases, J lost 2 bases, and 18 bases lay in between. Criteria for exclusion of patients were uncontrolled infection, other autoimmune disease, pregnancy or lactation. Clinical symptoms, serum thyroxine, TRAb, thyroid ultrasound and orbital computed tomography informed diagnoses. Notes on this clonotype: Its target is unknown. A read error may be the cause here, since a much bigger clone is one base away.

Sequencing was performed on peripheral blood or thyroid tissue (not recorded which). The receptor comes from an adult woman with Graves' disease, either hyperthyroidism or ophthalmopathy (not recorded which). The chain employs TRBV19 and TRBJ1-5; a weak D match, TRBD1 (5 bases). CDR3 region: CASSRPEGTLGNQPQHF. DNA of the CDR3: TGTGCCAGTAGTAGACCGGAGGGGACCCTTGGCAATCAGCCCCAGCATTTT.